This T cell receptor beta chain was profiled in a study of cytomegalovirus exposure and HLA in healthy donors. V was pared by 0 bases and J by 2 bases, with 8 bases between. The CDR3 consists of 14 residues. From germline, CDR1 is SGHKS and CDR2 YYEKEE (reference sequence). Amplification used 60 Vbeta primers and 13 Jbeta primers. Some clones are missing from TCRdb's copy, which holds only in-frame ones; the method was immunoSEQ multiplex PCR. The sample records more than 150,000 clones, almost 85% being singletons. The sequencing input was PBMCs. The chain joins TRBV5-5 to TRBJ1-2; D is undetermined. This receptor was taken from a boy younger than 18 in good health and CMV-seronegative. The CDR3 DNA reads as TGTGCCAGCAGCTTGGACAGCCCGAACTATGGCTACACCTTC. Its translation is CASSLDSPNYGYTF. Based on the CDR3 plus reference TRBV5-5 and TRBJ1-2, the full variable domain is DAGVTQSPTHLIKTRGQQVTLRCSPISGHKSVSWYQQVLGQGPQFIFQYYEKEERGRGNFPDRFSARQFPNYSSELNVNALLLGDSALYLCASSLDSPNYGYTFGSGTRLTVV.